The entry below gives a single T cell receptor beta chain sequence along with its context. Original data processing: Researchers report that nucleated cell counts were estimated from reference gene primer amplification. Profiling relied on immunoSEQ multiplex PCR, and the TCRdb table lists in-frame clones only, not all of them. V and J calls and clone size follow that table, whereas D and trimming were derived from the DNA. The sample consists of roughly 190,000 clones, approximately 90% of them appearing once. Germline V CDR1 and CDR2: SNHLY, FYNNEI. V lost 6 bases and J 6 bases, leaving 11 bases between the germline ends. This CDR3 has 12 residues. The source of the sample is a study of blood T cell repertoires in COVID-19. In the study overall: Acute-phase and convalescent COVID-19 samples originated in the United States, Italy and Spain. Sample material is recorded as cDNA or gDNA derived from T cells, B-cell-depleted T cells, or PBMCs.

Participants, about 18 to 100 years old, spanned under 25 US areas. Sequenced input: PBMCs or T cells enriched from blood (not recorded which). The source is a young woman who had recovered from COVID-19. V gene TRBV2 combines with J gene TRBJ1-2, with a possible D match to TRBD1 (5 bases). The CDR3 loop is CASRTDSHGYTF. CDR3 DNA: TGTGCCAGCAGAACAGACAGCCATGGCTACACCTTC.